This T cell receptor beta chain was captured in a study of cytomegalovirus exposure and HLA in healthy donors. The study, taken as a whole, reports: Indistinguishability led to the exclusion of some V segments, TRBV6-2 and TRBV6-3 included. Available immune exposure information was restricted to CMV serostatus only. There was a cluster of highly shared sequence variants that was likely a sequencing artifact. Association of 16,951 TCR beta sequences with HLA alleles was found at 0.05 false discovery rate in a later analysis.

A remark on this clone: Its antigen is as yet unknown.

There are 14 residues in the CDR3. V gave up 3 bases and J gave up 2 bases, with 11 bases separating them. The V gene's germline CDR1 is SGHNT and CDR2 YYREEE (reference sequence). A multiplex PCR was run with 60 Vbeta primers and 13 Jbeta primers. TCRdb's copy holds only in-frame clones and misses some; the assay was immunoSEQ multiplex PCR. The repertoire holds around 200,000 clones, with around 74% as singletons. Material for sequencing was PBMCs. This TCR was recovered from a female donor in good health and CMV-seronegative. The genes are TRBV5-4 and TRBJ1-1; tentatively, D is TRBD1 (5 bases). The CDR3 DNA reads TGTGCCAGCAGCTCGCCCAGGGTAAACACTGAAGCTTTCTTT. It encodes CASSSPRVNTEAFF.